Reported below is one TCR beta chain. Its antigen is unidentified. CDR1 LNHDA and CDR2 SQIVND come from the germline V gene (reference sequence). The length of the CDR3 is 13 residues. J gave up 8 bases and V 9 bases, and 6 bases lay outside the gene matches. The data were obtained in a study of cytotoxic CD8 clonotypes in ibrutinib-treated CLL. General study findings and limits: Patients had baseline clonality above age-matched healthy donors, and this clonality moved with circulating CD8+ T-cell counts. Samples from sustained-remission and progressing patients were taken at different times. Clonality climbed at ibrutinib response, then dropped toward baseline at progression.

The intended depth for sequencing was 1 in 200,000 to 1 in 1 million T cells. TCRdb keeps only in-frame clones here, not all; method: immunoSEQ multiplex PCR. The table records roughly 220,000 clones, 75% to 80% of them present only once. Sequenced material: PBMCs, taken after 12 months of ibrutinib treatment. The receptor was derived from a human donor with chronic lymphocytic leukemia. The V gene is TRBV19, the J gene TRBJ2-1, with 11 bases lining up with TRBD1. The CDR3 DNA reads as TGTGCCAGACGGGGACAGGGGGACGATGAGCAGTTCTTC. Translation gives CARRGQGDDEQFF. Combining the CDR3 with reference TRBV19 and TRBJ2-1 gives the whole variable domain DGGITQSPKYLFRKEGQNVTLSCEQNLNHDAMYWYRQDPGQGLRLIYYSQIVNDFQKGDIAEGYSVSREKKESFPLTVTSAQKNPTAFYLCARRGQGDDEQFFGPGTRLTVL.